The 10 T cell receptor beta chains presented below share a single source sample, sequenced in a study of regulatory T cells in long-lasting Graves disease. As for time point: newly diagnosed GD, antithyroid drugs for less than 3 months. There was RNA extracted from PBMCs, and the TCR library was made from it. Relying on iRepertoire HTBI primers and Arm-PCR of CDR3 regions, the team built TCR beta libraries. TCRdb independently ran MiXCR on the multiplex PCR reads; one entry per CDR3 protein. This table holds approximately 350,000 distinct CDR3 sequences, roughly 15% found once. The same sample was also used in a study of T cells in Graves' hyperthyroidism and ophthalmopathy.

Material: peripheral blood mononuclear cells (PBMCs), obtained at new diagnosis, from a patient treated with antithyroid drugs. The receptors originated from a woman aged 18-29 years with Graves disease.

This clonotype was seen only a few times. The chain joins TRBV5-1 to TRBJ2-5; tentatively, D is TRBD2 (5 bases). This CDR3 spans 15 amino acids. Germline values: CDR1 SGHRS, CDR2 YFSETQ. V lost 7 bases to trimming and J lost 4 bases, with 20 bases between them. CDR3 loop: CASRPRLAGVETQYF. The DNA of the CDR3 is TGCGCCAGCCGCCCTCGGCTAGCTGGAGTAGAGACCCAGTACTTC.

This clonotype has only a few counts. The CDR3 reads CASTGGGGVPGELFF. CDR3 nucleotide sequence: TGTGCCAGTACCGGAGGCGGGGGGGTTCCCGGGGAGCTGTTTTTT. The chain has TRBV19 and TRBJ2-2, with TRBD2 matching over 9 bases. V was clipped by 7 bases and J by 6 bases; unmatched bases: 9. The CDR3 runs 15 residues. The germline CDR1 and CDR2 sequences are LNHDA and SQIVND (reference sequence).

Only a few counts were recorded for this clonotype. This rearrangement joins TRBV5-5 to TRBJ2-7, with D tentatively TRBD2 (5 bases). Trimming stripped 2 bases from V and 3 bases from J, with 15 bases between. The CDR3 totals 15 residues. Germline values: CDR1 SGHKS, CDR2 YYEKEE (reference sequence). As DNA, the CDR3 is TGTGCCAGCAGCTTTCAGGCGGGTTTCGGCTACGAGCAGTACTTC. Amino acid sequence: CASSFQAGFGYEQYF.

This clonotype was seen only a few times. As DNA, the CDR3 is TGTGCCAGCAGCGCCGGGACAGGGCGGGACGAGCAGTACTTC. Amino acid sequence: CASSAGTGRDEQYF. The J gene is TRBJ2-7, the V gene TRBV7-6; 9 nucleotides match TRBD1. There are 14 residues in the CDR3. Germline values: CDR1 SGHVS, CDR2 FNYEAQ. The V gene end was trimmed by 5 bases and the J gene end by 5 bases; junction bases not matched to a gene: 7.

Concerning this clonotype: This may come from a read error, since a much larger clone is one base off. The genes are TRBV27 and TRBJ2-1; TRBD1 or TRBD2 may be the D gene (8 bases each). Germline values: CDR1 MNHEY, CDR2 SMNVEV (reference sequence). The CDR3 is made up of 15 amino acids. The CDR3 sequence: CASRQGASGLPERLF. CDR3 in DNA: TGTGCCAGCAGGCAGGGGGCTAGCGGGTTACCCGAGCGGCTCTTC.

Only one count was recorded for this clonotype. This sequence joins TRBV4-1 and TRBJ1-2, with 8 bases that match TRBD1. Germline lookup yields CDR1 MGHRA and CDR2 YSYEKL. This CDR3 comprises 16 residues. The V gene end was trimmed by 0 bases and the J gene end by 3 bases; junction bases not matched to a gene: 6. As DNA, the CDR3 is TGCGCCAGCAGCCAAGATCCAGGGGGCGCGTACTATGGCTACACCTTC. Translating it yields CASSQDPGGAYYGYTF.

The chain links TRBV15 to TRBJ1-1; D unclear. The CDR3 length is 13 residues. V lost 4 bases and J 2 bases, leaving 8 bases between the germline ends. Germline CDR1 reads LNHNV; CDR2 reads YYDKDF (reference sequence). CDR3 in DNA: TGTGCCACCAGCATTCCGGCTAACACTGAAGCTTTCTTT. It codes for CATSIPANTEAFF.

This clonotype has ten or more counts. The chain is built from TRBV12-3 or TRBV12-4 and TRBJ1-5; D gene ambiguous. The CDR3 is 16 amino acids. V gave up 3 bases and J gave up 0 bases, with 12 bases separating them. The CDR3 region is CASSFGPRLSNQPQHF. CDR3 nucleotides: TGTGCCAGCAGTTTCGGTCCGCGGCTTAGCAATCAGCCCCAGCATTTT.

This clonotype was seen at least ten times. CDR3 bases: TGTGCCAGCATCTACAGGGGCGGCTACACCTTC. Translated: CASIYRGGYTF. The rearrangement links TRBV6-1 to TRBJ1-2, with 7 bases aligning to TRBD1. The CDR3 extends over 11 amino acids. Germline CDR1 is MNHNS and CDR2 is SASEGT. The J segment lost 8 bases and the V segment lost 7 bases, leaving 4 bases of the junction unmatched.

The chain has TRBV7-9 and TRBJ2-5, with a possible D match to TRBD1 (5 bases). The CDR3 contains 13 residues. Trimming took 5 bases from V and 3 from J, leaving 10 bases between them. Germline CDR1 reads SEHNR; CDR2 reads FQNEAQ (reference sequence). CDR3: CASSQTEKETQYF. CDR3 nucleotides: TGTGCCAGCAGCCAGACAGAGAAAGAGACCCAGTACTTC.